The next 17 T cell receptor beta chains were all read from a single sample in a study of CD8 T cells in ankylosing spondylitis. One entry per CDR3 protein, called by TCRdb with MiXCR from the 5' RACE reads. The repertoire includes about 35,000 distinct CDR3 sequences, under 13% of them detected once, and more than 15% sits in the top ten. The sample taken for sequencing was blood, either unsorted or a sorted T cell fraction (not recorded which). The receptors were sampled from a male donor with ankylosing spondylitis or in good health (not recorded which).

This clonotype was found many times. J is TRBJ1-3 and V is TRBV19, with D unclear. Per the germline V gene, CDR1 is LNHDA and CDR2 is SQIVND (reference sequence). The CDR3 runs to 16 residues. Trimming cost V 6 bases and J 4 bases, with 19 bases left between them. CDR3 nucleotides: TGTGCCAGTAGCCCAACAGCGACGGGGATAGGAAACACCATATATTTT. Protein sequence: CASSPTATGIGNTIYF.

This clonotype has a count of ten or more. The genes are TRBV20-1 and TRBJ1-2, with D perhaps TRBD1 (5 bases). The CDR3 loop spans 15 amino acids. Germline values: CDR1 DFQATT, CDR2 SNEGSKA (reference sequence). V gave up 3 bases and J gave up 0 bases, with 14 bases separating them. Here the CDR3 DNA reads TGCAGTGCTAGGGGACGGACGGGAGCTAACTATGGCTACACCTTC. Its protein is CSARGRTGANYGYTF.

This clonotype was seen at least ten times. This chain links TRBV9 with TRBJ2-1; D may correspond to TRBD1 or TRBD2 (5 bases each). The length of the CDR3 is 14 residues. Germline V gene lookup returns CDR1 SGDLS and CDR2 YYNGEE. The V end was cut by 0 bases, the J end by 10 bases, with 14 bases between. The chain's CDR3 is CASSVVGTVGEQFF. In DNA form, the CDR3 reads TGTGCCAGCAGCGTAGTTGGGACGGTGGGCGAGCAGTTCTTC.

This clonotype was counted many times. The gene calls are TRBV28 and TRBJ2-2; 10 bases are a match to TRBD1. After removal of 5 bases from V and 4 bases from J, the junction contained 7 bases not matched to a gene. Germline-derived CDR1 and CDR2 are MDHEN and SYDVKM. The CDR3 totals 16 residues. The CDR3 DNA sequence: TGTGCCAGCAGTGCCGAGACAGGGGGCGGCACCGGGGAGCTGTTTTTT. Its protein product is CASSAETGGGTGELFF.

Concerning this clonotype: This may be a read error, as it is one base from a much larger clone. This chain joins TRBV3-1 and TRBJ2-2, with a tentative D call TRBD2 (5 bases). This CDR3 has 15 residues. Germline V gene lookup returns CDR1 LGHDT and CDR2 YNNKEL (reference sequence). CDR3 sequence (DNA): TGTGCCTGCAGCGCGTCGGGGTGGGGCACCGGGGAGCTGTTTTTT. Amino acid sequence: CACSASGWGTGELFF.

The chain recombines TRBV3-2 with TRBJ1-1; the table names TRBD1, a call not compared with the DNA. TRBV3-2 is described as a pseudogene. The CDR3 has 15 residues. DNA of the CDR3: TGTGCCACCTCCCCGGGGGGGGGCGGTAGGACTGAAGCTTTCTTT. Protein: CATSPGGGGRTEAFF.

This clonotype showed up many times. CDR3 amino acids: CASSLVRAGGANVLTF. The CDR3 region has the DNA TGTGCCAGCAGTTTGGTTAGGGCCGGAGGGGCCAACGTCCTGACTTTC. This chain links TRBV12-3 or TRBV12-4 with TRBJ2-6, with D uncertain. The length of the CDR3 is 16 residues. Trimming took off 3 bases at V and 4 bases at J, with 13 bases between the two ends.

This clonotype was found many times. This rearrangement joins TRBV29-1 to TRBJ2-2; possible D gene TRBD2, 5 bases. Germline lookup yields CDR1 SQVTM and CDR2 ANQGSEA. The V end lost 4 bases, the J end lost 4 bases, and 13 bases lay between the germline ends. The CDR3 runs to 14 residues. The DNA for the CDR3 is TGCAGCGTTGGGGATTTGGGAGTCACCGGGGAGCTGTTTTTT. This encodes CSVGDLGVTGELFF.

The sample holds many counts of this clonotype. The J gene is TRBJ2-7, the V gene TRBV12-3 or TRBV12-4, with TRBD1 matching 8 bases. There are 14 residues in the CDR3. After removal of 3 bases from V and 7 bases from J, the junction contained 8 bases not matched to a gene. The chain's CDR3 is CASSLAGGYGEQYF. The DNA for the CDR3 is TGTGCCAGCAGTTTGGCAGGGGGCTATGGTGAGCAGTACTTC.

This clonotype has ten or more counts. The CDR3 DNA is TGTGCCAGCAGCTTAGCGGGACTAGCGGGAGACGAGCAGTACTTC. The encoded protein is CASSLAGLAGDEQYF. The V call is TRBV7-8, the J call TRBJ2-7, with 14 bases aligning to TRBD2. V was clipped by 0 bases and J by 5 bases; unmatched bases: 0. CDR3 size: 15 residues. CDR1 and CDR2 (germline): SGHVS, FQNEAQ.

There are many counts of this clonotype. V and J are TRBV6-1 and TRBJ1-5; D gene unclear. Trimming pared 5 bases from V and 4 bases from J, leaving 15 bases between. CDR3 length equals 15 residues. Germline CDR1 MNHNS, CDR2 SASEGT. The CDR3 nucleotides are TGTGCCAGCAGTCATCGGACCCCCCCTAATCAGCCCCAGCATTTT. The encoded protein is CASSHRTPPNQPQHF.

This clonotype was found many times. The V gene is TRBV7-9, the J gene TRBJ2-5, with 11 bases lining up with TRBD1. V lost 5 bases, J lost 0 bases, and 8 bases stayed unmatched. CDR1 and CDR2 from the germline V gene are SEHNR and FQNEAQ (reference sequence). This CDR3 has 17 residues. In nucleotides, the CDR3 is TGTGCCAGCAGCGACGGACAGGGGGCGGTTTACCAAGAGACCCAGTACTTC. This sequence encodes CASSDGQGAVYQETQYF.

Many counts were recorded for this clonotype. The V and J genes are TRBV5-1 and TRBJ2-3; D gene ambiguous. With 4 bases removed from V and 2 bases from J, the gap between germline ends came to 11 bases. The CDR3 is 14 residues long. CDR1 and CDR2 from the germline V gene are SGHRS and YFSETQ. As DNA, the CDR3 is TGCGCCAGCAGCGATCGGAGCTCCACAGATACGCAGTATTTT. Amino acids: CASSDRSSTDTQYF.

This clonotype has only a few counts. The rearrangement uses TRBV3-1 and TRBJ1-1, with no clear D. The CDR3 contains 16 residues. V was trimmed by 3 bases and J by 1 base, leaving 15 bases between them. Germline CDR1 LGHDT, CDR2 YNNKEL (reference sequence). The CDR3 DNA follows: TGTGCCAGCAGCCAGGGTCGCGAGTGGAAGAACACTGAAGCTTTCTTT. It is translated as CASSQGREWKNTEAFF.

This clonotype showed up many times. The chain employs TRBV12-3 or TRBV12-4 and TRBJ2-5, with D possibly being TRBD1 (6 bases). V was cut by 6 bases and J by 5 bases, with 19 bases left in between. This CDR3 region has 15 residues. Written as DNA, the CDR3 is TGTGCCAGCAGCCATCCCTCAGGGGAATCTGAGACCCAGTACTTC. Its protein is CASSHPSGESETQYF.

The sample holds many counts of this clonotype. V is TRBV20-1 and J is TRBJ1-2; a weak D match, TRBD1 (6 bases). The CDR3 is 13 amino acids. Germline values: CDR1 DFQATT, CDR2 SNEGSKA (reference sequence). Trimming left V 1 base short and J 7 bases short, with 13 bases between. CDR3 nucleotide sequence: TGCAGTGCTAGAGGCACAGGGATGGCTGGCTACACCTTC. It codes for CSARGTGMAGYTF.

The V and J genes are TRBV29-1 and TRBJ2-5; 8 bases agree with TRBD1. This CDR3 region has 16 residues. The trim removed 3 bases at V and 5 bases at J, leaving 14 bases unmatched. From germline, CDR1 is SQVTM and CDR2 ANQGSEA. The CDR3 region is CSVDPLKTGDGETQYF. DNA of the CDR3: TGCAGCGTTGATCCCCTAAAGACAGGGGACGGCGAGACCCAGTACTTC.